Listed below are T cell receptor beta chains from one sample, sequenced in a study of blood T cells in healthy people across ages. One entry per CDR3 protein results from TCRdb running MiXCR on the 5' RACE reads. The repertoire holds hundreds of thousands of distinct CDR3 sequences, with over 20% as singletons. The sequencing sample was made of blood. The source of these receptors is a man aged 65 to 79 in good health. Both conserved end residues are part of each CDR3. The order of the fields is D gene, clone size, V gene, J gene, CDR3 protein, CDR3 DNA. A D gene is named only where the DNA matches it firmly. Clone size is stated in some rows and not others, as once, few, many or a class when expanded.

D gene: TRBD1
clone size: few
V gene: TRBV7-9
J gene: TRBJ2-7
CDR3 protein: CASSRTGIYEQYF
CDR3 DNA: TGTGCCAGCAGCAGGACAGGCATTTACGAGCAGTACTTC

D gene: NA
clone size: few
V gene: TRBV9
J gene: TRBJ2-1
CDR3 protein: CASSVQGNNEQFF
CDR3 DNA: TGTGCCAGCAGCGTACAGGGGAACAATGAGCAGTTCTTC

D gene: NA
clone size: NA
V gene: TRBV20-1
J gene: TRBJ2-1
CDR3 protein: CSAETGTYNEQFF
CDR3 DNA: TGCAGTGCAGAGACTGGTACCTACAATGAGCAGTTCTTC

D gene: NA
clone size: NA
V gene: TRBV5-1
J gene: TRBJ2-2
CDR3 protein: CASSLGPTTGELFF
CDR3 DNA: TGCGCCAGCAGCTTAGGACCCACCACCGGGGAGCTGTTTTTT

D gene: NA
clone size: few
V gene: TRBV6-2/TRBV6-3
J gene: TRBJ1-2
CDR3 protein: CASSIPQGSSYGYTF
CDR3 DNA: TGTGCCAGCAGTATCCCCCAGGGCTCGAGCTATGGCTACACCTTC

D gene: NA
clone size: few
V gene: TRBV6-6
J gene: TRBJ2-5
CDR3 protein: CASNRDIAGGGQYF
CDR3 DNA: TGTGCCAGCAATCGGGACATCGCCGGTGGTGGCCAGTACTTC

D gene: TRBD2
clone size: NA
V gene: TRBV4-1
J gene: TRBJ2-1
CDR3 protein: CASSLRSGGTYNEQFF
CDR3 DNA: TGCGCCAGCAGCCTCCGAAGCGGGGGTACCTACAATGAGCAGTTCTTC

D gene: NA
clone size: NA
V gene: TRBV28
J gene: TRBJ2-3
CDR3 protein: CASSLWVPRGRTDTQYF
CDR3 DNA: TGTGCCAGCAGTTTATGGGTACCCCGGGGGAGGACAGATACGCAGTATTTT

D gene: NA
clone size: NA
V gene: TRBV25-1
J gene: TRBJ2-2
CDR3 protein: CASSEPRAGYTGELFF
CDR3 DNA: TGTGCCAGCAGTGAGCCCAGGGCAGGGTACACCGGGGAGCTGTTTTTT

D gene: TRBD2
clone size: NA
V gene: TRBV20-1
J gene: TRBJ2-3
CDR3 protein: CSATRLAGGPNTDTQYF
CDR3 DNA: TGCAGTGCTACACGCCTAGCGGGAGGGCCCAACACAGATACGCAGTATTTT

D gene: TRBD1
clone size: few
V gene: TRBV18
J gene: TRBJ1-4
CDR3 protein: CASSPLQGAATNEKLFF
CDR3 DNA: TGTGCCAGCTCACCACTCCAGGGGGCTGCAACTAATGAAAAACTGTTTTTT

D gene: NA
clone size: few
V gene: TRBV20-1
J gene: TRBJ1-5
CDR3 protein: CSARDPSRGDQPQHF
CDR3 DNA: TGCAGTGCTAGAGACCCCTCCAGGGGCGATCAGCCCCAGCATTTT

D gene: NA
clone size: few
V gene: TRBV6-2/TRBV6-3
J gene: TRBJ2-1
CDR3 protein: CASLGQSYNEQFF
CDR3 DNA: TGTGCCAGCCTTGGGCAGTCCTACAATGAGCAGTTCTTC

D gene: TRBD2
clone size: NA
V gene: TRBV10-3
J gene: TRBJ2-7
CDR3 protein: CAINREGEDEQYF
CDR3 DNA: TGTGCCATCAACCGGGAGGGAGAGGACGAGCAGTACTTC

D gene: NA
clone size: NA
V gene: TRBV4-1
J gene: TRBJ2-7
CDR3 protein: CASSQDGGKEQYF
CDR3 DNA: TGCGCCAGCAGCCAAGATGGAGGGAAAGAGCAGTACTTC

D gene: NA
clone size: NA
V gene: TRBV6-5
J gene: TRBJ2-4
CDR3 protein: CGSTTLREHKNIQYF
CDR3 DNA: TGTGGCAGCACTACCCTCCGGGAACATAAAAACATTCAGTACTTC

D gene: NA
clone size: few
V gene: TRBV3-1
J gene: TRBJ2-2
CDR3 protein: CASSLRTASGELFF
CDR3 DNA: TGTGCCAGCAGCCTCAGGACAGCGTCCGGGGAGCTGTTTTTT

D gene: NA
clone size: once
V gene: TRBV7-2
J gene: TRBJ1-2
CDR3 protein: CASSFTDRSNYGYTF
CDR3 DNA: TGTGCCAGCAGCTTCACGGACAGATCTAACTATGGCTACACCTTC

D gene: NA
clone size: NA
V gene: TRBV10-3
J gene: TRBJ1-1
CDR3 protein: CAISDRQKNTEAFF
CDR3 DNA: TGTGCCATCAGTGACCGACAGAAGAACACTGAAGCTTTCTTT

D gene: NA
clone size: few
V gene: TRBV12-3/TRBV12-4
J gene: TRBJ1-4
CDR3 protein: CASSLAGFFEKLFF
CDR3 DNA: TGTGCCAGCAGTTTAGCGGGGTTTTTTGAAAAACTGTTTTTT

D gene: NA
clone size: once
V gene: TRBV29-1
J gene: TRBJ2-5
CDR3 protein: CSVEDHTSSETQHF
CDR3 DNA: TGCAGCGTTGAAGATCACACTAGCTCGGAGACCCAGCACTTC

D gene: TRBD2
clone size: few
V gene: TRBV7-9
J gene: TRBJ2-1
CDR3 protein: CASSSGLAGRSNEQFF
CDR3 DNA: TGTGCCAGCAGCTCAGGACTAGCGGGAAGGTCCAATGAGCAGTTCTTC

D gene: TRBD1
clone size: NA
V gene: TRBV4-2
J gene: TRBJ2-5
CDR3 protein: CASSQGSTGQETQYF
CDR3 DNA: TGTGCCAGCAGCCAAGGATCGACAGGGCAAGAGACCCAGTACTTC

D gene: NA
clone size: few
V gene: TRBV3-1
J gene: TRBJ2-7
CDR3 protein: CASRQNLADYEQYF
CDR3 DNA: TGTGCCAGCAGACAGAATCTAGCAGATTACGAGCAGTACTTC

D gene: NA
clone size: NA
V gene: TRBV29-1
J gene: TRBJ1-4
CDR3 protein: CSVQTAGSEKLFF
CDR3 DNA: TGCAGCGTTCAGACAGCAGGGAGTGAAAAACTGTTTTTT

D gene: NA
clone size: NA
V gene: TRBV9
J gene: TRBJ2-1
CDR3 protein: CASSRTESLRYNEQFF
CDR3 DNA: TGTGCCAGCAGCCGTACGGAGTCCCTAAGGTACAATGAGCAGTTCTTC

D gene: NA
clone size: few
V gene: TRBV19
J gene: TRBJ2-1
CDR3 protein: CASSQGLHNEQFF
CDR3 DNA: TGTGCCAGTAGTCAGGGACTCCACAATGAGCAGTTCTTC

D gene: NA
clone size: many
V gene: TRBV18
J gene: TRBJ2-4
CDR3 protein: CASSPEFSNIQYF
CDR3 DNA: TGTGCCAGCTCACCAGAGTTTTCAAACATTCAGTACTTC

D gene: NA
clone size: NA
V gene: TRBV3-1
J gene: TRBJ2-5
CDR3 protein: CASSQSFRLGETQYF
CDR3 DNA: TGTGCCAGCAGCCAATCGTTTAGACTTGGAGAGACCCAGTACTTC

D gene: NA
clone size: few
V gene: TRBV7-2
J gene: TRBJ1-4
CDR3 protein: CASSRTGTPNEKLFF
CDR3 DNA: TGTGCCAGCAGCCGCACAGGGACACCTAATGAAAAACTGTTTTTT

D gene: NA
clone size: NA
V gene: TRBV6-2/TRBV6-3
J gene: TRBJ2-7
CDR3 protein: CASSYFAYTRDPSFYEQYF
CDR3 DNA: TGTGCCAGCAGTTACTTCGCGTACACCAGGGACCCCTCTTTCTACGAGCAGTACTTC

D gene: TRBD1
clone size: NA
V gene: TRBV23-1
J gene: TRBJ1-1
CDR3 protein: CASSHPWDRAERFHTEAFF
CDR3 DNA: TGCGCCAGCAGTCATCCCTGGGACAGGGCTGAGCGATTTCACACTGAAGCTTTCTTT

D gene: TRBD1
clone size: few
V gene: TRBV29-1
J gene: TRBJ1-4
CDR3 protein: CSVVDRVSEKLFF
CDR3 DNA: TGCAGCGTCGTGGACAGGGTCAGTGAAAAACTGTTTTTT

D gene: TRBD2
clone size: NA
V gene: TRBV20-1
J gene: TRBJ2-7
CDR3 protein: CSARDNGTSGYEQYF
CDR3 DNA: TGCAGTGCTAGAGATAACGGGACTAGCGGCTACGAGCAGTACTTC

D gene: NA
clone size: NA
V gene: TRBV4-1
J gene: TRBJ1-1
CDR3 protein: CASSQVSVNTEAFF
CDR3 DNA: TGCGCCAGCAGCCAAGTTTCCGTGAACACTGAAGCTTTCTTT

D gene: NA
clone size: NA
V gene: TRBV7-2
J gene: TRBJ2-7
CDR3 protein: CASSHTGHNYEQYF
CDR3 DNA: TGTGCCAGCAGCCACACAGGGCATAACTACGAGCAGTACTTC

D gene: NA
clone size: once
V gene: TRBV18
J gene: TRBJ2-5
CDR3 protein: CASSQQGGESQYF
CDR3 DNA: TGTGCCAGCTCACAGCAGGGAGGAGAGAGCCAGTACTTC

D gene: TRBD1
clone size: many
V gene: TRBV20-1
J gene: TRBJ1-4
CDR3 protein: CGTGSEKLFF
CDR3 DNA: TGCGGGACAGGGTCTGAAAAACTGTTTTTT

D gene: NA
clone size: few
V gene: TRBV28
J gene: TRBJ2-7
CDR3 protein: CASSTSGTGAYEQYF
CDR3 DNA: TGTGCCAGCAGTACCTCCGGGACTGGGGCCTACGAGCAGTACTTC

D gene: NA
clone size: few
V gene: TRBV3-1
J gene: TRBJ1-1
CDR3 protein: CASSQVSRTTEAFF
CDR3 DNA: TGTGCCAGCAGCCAAGTCAGCAGGACCACTGAAGCTTTCTTT

D gene: NA
clone size: few
V gene: TRBV7-9
J gene: TRBJ1-2
CDR3 protein: CATLEQDHYGYTF
CDR3 DNA: TGTGCCACCTTAGAACAGGACCATTATGGCTACACCTTC

D gene: NA
clone size: few
V gene: TRBV20-1
J gene: TRBJ2-1
CDR3 protein: CSALDSGLNEQFF
CDR3 DNA: TGCAGTGCTCTTGATAGCGGTTTGAATGAGCAGTTCTTC

D gene: NA
clone size: few
V gene: TRBV12-3/TRBV12-4
J gene: TRBJ2-1
CDR3 protein: CASSWDSGYNEQFF
CDR3 DNA: TGTGCCAGCAGTTGGGACTCGGGGTACAATGAGCAGTTCTTC

D gene: TRBD1
clone size: few
V gene: TRBV27
J gene: TRBJ1-1
CDR3 protein: CASSHRAQGGDTEAFF
CDR3 DNA: TGTGCCAGCAGTCACCGGGCCCAGGGGGGGGACACTGAAGCTTTCTTT

D gene: TRBD2
clone size: many
V gene: TRBV9
J gene: TRBJ2-5
CDR3 protein: CASSVAVAGGETQYF
CDR3 DNA: TGTGCCAGCAGCGTAGCGGTAGCGGGAGGAGAGACCCAGTACTTC